This entry describes one TCR beta chain. What antigen it recognizes has not been identified. Base qualities are not at hand, and no much larger clone is one base apart. For commercial TCRB immunosequencing, five hundred nanograms of biopsy DNA were submitted for each sample. Adaptive Biotechnology amplified the CDR3 regions from genomic DNA with a two-step multiplex PCR designed to control amplification bias. Primers for every V and J gene segment were used in the first PCR, and barcodes and Illumina adapters were added in the second PCR. An Illumina instrument was used to sequence the CDR3 libraries. In the source study's methods: Vendor-provided pipelines were combined with custom analysis of raw data in R/Bioconductor under R version 3.3.0. Clonality, which ranges from 0 to 1, was calculated as the inverse of the normalised Shannon entropy across all productive clones. High-frequency clones were defined as the share of the repertoire taken up by the top 100 clones, keeping only clones that passed a 95% confidence test. Overlap between samples was measured with the Morisita-Horn index, while repertoire diversity was measured with the Simpson index. Drawn from immuneACCESS, this table holds only the in-frame rearrangements with V and J called that TCRdb kept. Clones are partly lost; checked studies trace under half to an unresolved V gene and leave the rest unexplained. V, J and clone size were drawn from that table, and D and trimming were deduced from the DNA. Across this sample there are roughly 60,000 clones, with roughly 91% seen only once. Roughly 2% of the sample belongs to the ten largest clones.

The data belong to a study of T cell repertoires in ileal Crohn's disease (dated by TCRdb to the late 2010s). Looking at the study overall: The median duration of disease was approximately 8.3 years, and at the time of surgery around 40% of patients were active smokers. A Rutgeerts score higher than i0 was the definition used for endoscopic postoperative recurrence. A total of around 150 mucosal samples from some 57 patients were sequenced, collected from several sites on the surgical specimen as well as at postoperative endoscopy. Roughly half of the patients were given postoperative therapy, with some 10 receiving thiopurines and approximately 17 receiving anti-TNF agents. Every patient underwent surgery because of a complication, which was stricturing disease in about 60% and penetrating disease in about 40%. The TCR repertoire was analysed in 50 to 70 patients with Crohn's disease drawn from a prospective multicentre cohort. The M6 samples were biopsies of the neoterminal ileum collected during postoperative colonoscopy. Running in parallel with the study was a multicentre cohort set up to find predictors of early endoscopic recurrence following ileocolonic resection. The investigation overall reported the following: Endoscopic recurrence was linked to a higher percentage of high-frequency clones at surgery, and recurrence occurred in every patient whose clonality exceeded 26.8% (18/57). A significantly higher proportion of clonal expansions was observed in active smokers at surgery than in non-smokers (about 25% vs 20%, p=0.02). Sorted CD8 T cells carried more high-frequency clones than CD4 T cells, suggesting mucosal expansions were mainly CD8. The timing of postoperative endoscopy varied within the first year after surgery, and the median delay was nearly 7 months. Only a subgroup of patients, of unstated size, had mucosal CD4 and CD8 T cells sorted and sequenced.

The CDR3 sequence holds 14 residues, the cysteine and phenylalanine included. CDR3 DNA only is kept here, 42 bases in frame from base 1. The germline V gene encodes CDR1 SNHLY and CDR2 FYNNEI. V is shortened by 4 bases, J by 5 bases, and the region joining them spans 14 bases. In light of the paper, this sample's time point label describes: neoterminal ileum biopsy at postoperative endoscopy, about 6 months after surgery. To be eligible, patients had to be adults with ileal or ileocolonic Crohn's disease and an indication for ileocolonic resection. Whole ileal mucosal biopsies were stored frozen at -80°C before DNA extraction. Genomic DNA was isolated from frozen whole biopsies using a TRizol-based method, and the DNA was quantified with a NanoDrop 2000 spectrophotometer.

The sequenced material came from ileal tissue. The V gene is TRBV2 and the J gene is TRBJ1-2; too little of a D gene remains to name it. This clonotype originated in an adult with Crohn's disease. The nucleotide sequence is given as TGTGCCAGCAGTGCCCGGGAAGCGTCATATGGCTACACCTTC. This codes for CASSAREASYGYTF.